These 13 T cell receptor beta chains originate from one sample sequenced in a study of shared clonotypes between healthy human individuals. As defined, naive CD8 cells were CD45RO-negative and positively selected for CCR7, with terminally differentiated effector memory CD45RA+ cells excluded. Profiling relied on immunoSEQ multiplex PCR, and the TCRdb table lists in-frame clones only, not all of them. In the table there are almost 700,000 clones, roughly nine tenths of which are singletons. The sequenced sample consisted of naive CD8+ T cells sorted from blood. The receptors come from a man aged 30-40 years in good health.

V usage is TRBV7-9 and J usage is TRBJ1-4; weak D call: TRBD1 (6 bases). Trimming cost V 6 bases and J 7 bases, with 15 bases left between them. Germline CDR1 reads SEHNR; CDR2 reads FQNEAQ (reference sequence). The CDR3 has 14 amino acids. CDR3 bases: TGTGCCAGCAGGGAGGACAGAGACGGTGAAAAACTGTTTTTT. Translated: CASREDRDGEKLFF.

The gene calls are TRBV29-1 and TRBJ1-4, with no clear D. The CDR3 runs to 14 residues. Germline V gene data show CDR1 as SQVTM and CDR2 as ANQGSEA. V gave up 0 bases and J gave up 2 bases, with 7 bases separating them. CDR3 DNA: TGCAGCGTTGAAGAGGCCGGGACTAATGAAAAACTGTTTTTT. Its protein is CSVEEAGTNEKLFF.

The chain carries TRBV28 and TRBJ2-7; 12 bases align to TRBD2. The CDR3 is made up of 15 amino acids. The V segment lost 4 bases and the J segment 4 bases; nucleotides outside the gene matches: 5. Germline assignment: CDR1 MDHEN and CDR2 SYDVKM. The CDR3 reads CASSSRTSGIYEQYF. CDR3 nucleotide sequence: TGTGCCAGCAGTTCACGGACTAGCGGGATTTACGAGCAGTACTTC.

The rearrangement joins TRBV7-2 to TRBJ1-5, with TRBD1 matching 8 bases. CDR3 length equals 18 residues. Germline V gene sequence: CDR1 SGHTA, CDR2 FQGNSA. V gave up 5 bases and J gave up 5 bases; unmatched junction bases: 17. The CDR3, as DNA: TGTGCCAGCAGCCCTGAGAGTCTTAGGCAGGGGGCGGATCAGCCCCAGCATTTT. Residues: CASSPESLRQGADQPQHF.

The V gene is TRBV28, the J gene TRBJ2-7; D gene ambiguous. The CDR3 totals 13 residues. The germline V and J ends were trimmed by 10 bases and 0 bases, with 13 bases remaining between them. Germline lookup yields CDR1 MDHEN and CDR2 SYDVKM. For the CDR3, the DNA is TGTGCCACGTCCGACACCGACTCCTACGAGCAGTACTTC. This encodes CATSDTDSYEQYF.

The chain couples TRBV13 to TRBJ2-2; 9 nucleotides align to TRBD2. The V and J ends lost 1 base and 7 bases, in that order; junction bases with no gene match: 1. The CDR3 runs to 14 residues. Germline loops: CDR1 PRHDT, CDR2 FYEKMQ (reference sequence). The CDR3 region is CASSLASGVGELFF. The CDR3 nucleotides read TGTGCCAGCAGCTTAGCTAGCGGGGTCGGGGAGCTGTTTTTT. Full variable domain (missing parts from reference TRBV13 and TRBJ2-2): AAGVIQSPRHLIKEKRETATLKCYPIPRHDTVYWYQQGPGQDPQFLISFYEKMQSDKGSIPDRFSAQQFSDYHSELNMSSLELGDSALYFCASSLASGVGELFFGEGSRLTVL.

The J gene is TRBJ1-5, the V gene TRBV19; D is uncertain. The V gene lost 3 bases and the J gene lost 0 bases, with 9 bases spanning the gap. Germline CDR1 reads LNHDA; CDR2 reads SQIVND (reference sequence). The CDR3 runs 15 residues. The CDR3: CASSISQYSNQPQHF. Written as DNA, the CDR3 is TGTGCCAGTAGTATTTCCCAGTATAGCAATCAGCCCCAGCATTTT.

The chain combines TRBV5-6 with TRBJ1-4, with D perhaps TRBD1 (5 bases). CDR1 SGHDT and CDR2 YYEEEE come from the germline V gene. This CDR3 is built from 13 residues. V was cut by 0 bases and J by 10 bases, with 10 bases left in between. CDR3 sequence reads: CASSLVAGGKLFF. CDR3 nucleotides: TGTGCCAGCAGCTTGGTCGCTGGGGGAAAACTGTTTTTT.

The chain has TRBV28 and TRBJ1-3; D may be TRBD1 (5 bases). The CDR3 runs to 16 residues. Germline CDR1 is MDHEN and CDR2 is SYDVKM. The V end was cut by 3 bases, the J end by 4 bases, with 16 bases between. The CDR3 is CASSLFGTDFGNTIYF. The CDR3 bases are TGTGCCAGCAGTTTGTTCGGGACGGACTTCGGAAACACCATATATTTT.

This chain links TRBV5-1 with TRBJ2-3; D may be TRBD1 or TRBD2 (6 bases each). Germline assignment: CDR1 SGHRS and CDR2 YFSETQ. The CDR3 runs 16 residues. V gave up 6 bases and J gave up 4 bases, with 21 bases separating them. The CDR3 sequence is CASIMGGPIPSDTQYF. In nucleotides, the CDR3 is TGCGCCAGCATAATGGGGGGCCCCATTCCATCAGATACGCAGTATTTT. Together with reference TRBV5-1 and TRBJ2-3, the CDR3 gives the full variable domain: KAGVTQTPRYLIKTRGQQVTLSCSPISGHRSVSWYQQTPGQGLQFLFEYFSETQRNKGNFPGRFSGRQFSNSRSEMNVSTLELGDSALYLCASIMGGPIPSDTQYFGPGTRLTVL.

The chain recombines TRBV6-5 with TRBJ2-3; perhaps TRBD1 as D (5 bases). V was pared by 2 bases and J by 4 bases, with 10 bases between. This CDR3 is built from 14 residues. Germline values: CDR1 MNHEY, CDR2 SVGAGI. CDR3 sequence reads: CASSYPTESDTQYF. The CDR3 coding sequence is TGTGCCAGCAGTTACCCGACAGAATCAGATACGCAGTATTTT.

The chain uses TRBV9 and TRBJ2-7, with TRBD1 matching over 7 bases. Germline values: CDR1 SGDLS, CDR2 YYNGEE. The CDR3 totals 15 residues. J gave up 3 bases and V 0 bases, and 6 bases lay outside the gene matches. CDR3 region: CASSVVPGDSYEQYF. The CDR3 DNA reads TGTGCCAGCAGCGTAGTACCAGGGGACAGCTACGAGCAGTACTTC.

The J gene is TRBJ2-5, the V gene TRBV7-9; TRBD1 matches 8 bases. CDR3 size: 14 residues. Germline CDR1 is SEHNR and CDR2 is FQNEAQ (reference sequence). V trimming: 5 bases; J trimming: 5 bases; junction bases outside the gene matches: 7. DNA of the CDR3: TGTGCCAGCAGCGGACAGGGAGGAAAGGAGACCCAGTACTTC. It encodes CASSGQGGKETQYF.